This TCR beta chain was profiled in a study of blood T cell repertoires in COVID-19. In the original analysis: Estimates of nucleated cell counts were drawn from the amplification of reference gene primers. Sequencing used immunoSEQ multiplex PCR; TCRdb keeps in-frame clones, though not all of them. V and J calls plus clone size are reproduced from that table; the DNA served to infer D and trimming. Of about 300,000 clones in the sample, around 89% are singletons; the top ten hold 6.3%. The length of the CDR3 is 15 residues. V shed 0 bases, J shed 4 bases, and the junction held 2 bases outside the gene matches. Germline assignment: CDR1 SGHTS and CDR2 YDEGEE.

This receptor was identified in a woman aged 50 to 65 with COVID-19, enrolled during active disease. The sample was peripheral blood. V and J are TRBV5-8 and TRBJ2-2, with TRBD1 matching over 8 bases. In DNA form, the CDR3 reads TGTGCCAGCAGCTTGGAGACAGGGGTCACCGGGGAGCTGTTTTTT. The encoded protein is CASSLETGVTGELFF.